A single sample gave rise to the 5 T cell receptor beta chains below, sequenced in a study of naive and memory T cell subsets. Two oligonucleotides, mixed equimolar, formed the beta constant-region primer covering TRBC1 and TRBC2. Nested alpha and beta constant-region primers with the SP2 primer drove four PCR rounds on ligated cDNA. TCRdb processed the UMI-ligation and nested PCR reads anew with MiXCR; each CDR3 protein has one entry. Here the sample spans fewer than 9,500 distinct CDR3 sequences, around 27% being singletons. Material for sequencing was CD8+ TEMRA cells from blood. Subset meaning: effector memory re-expressing CD45RA, CD45RA+ CD27-. These receptors originate from a human donor in good health.

The chain recombines TRBV12-3 or TRBV12-4 with TRBJ2-6, with D possibly TRBD1 on 6 matching bases. The CDR3 contains 20 residues. Trimming took off 6 bases at V and 3 bases at J, with 27 bases between the two ends. Here the CDR3 DNA reads TGTGCCAGCAGCTGGACACAAGCTACGACAGGAACATTTGGGGCCAACGTCCTGACTTTC. Translation: CASSWTQATTGTFGANVLTF.

This clonotype was observed a few times. The chain links TRBV19 to TRBJ2-4, with D perhaps given as TRBD1 or TRBD2 (5 bases each). Germline V gene data show CDR1 as LNHDA and CDR2 as SQIVND (reference sequence). This CDR3 has 12 residues. The V and J ends lost 5 bases and 7 bases respectively, with 9 bases between them. Here the CDR3 reads CASSSGTNIQYF. In nucleotides, the CDR3 is TGTGCCAGTAGTTCCGGGACCAACATTCAGTACTTC.

This clonotype occurred a few times. The rearrangement uses TRBV4-2 and TRBJ2-7; tentatively, D is TRBD2 (5 bases). Trimming pared 3 bases from V and 2 bases from J, leaving 14 bases between. Per the germline V gene, CDR1 is LGHNA and CDR2 is YNFKEQ. The CDR3 runs 15 residues. CDR3 nucleotides: TGTGCCAGCAGCCATGCCGACGCGGGCGCCTACGAGCAGTACTTC. It translates to CASSHADAGAYEQYF.

The V and J genes are TRBV4-1 and TRBJ2-7, with 8 bases identical to TRBD2. The germline V gene encodes CDR1 MGHRA and CDR2 YSYEKL. V lost 0 bases and J lost 4; bases outside the gene matches: 5. The CDR3 is 15 amino acids. CDR3 nucleotides: TGCGCCAGCAGCCAAGATACGGGAGGGTTTTACGAGCAGTACTTC. As protein: CASSQDTGGFYEQYF.

By sample share, this clonotype is large. This chain uses TRBV19 with TRBJ2-7, with D perhaps given as TRBD1 or TRBD2 (5 bases each). The CDR3 runs to 13 residues. Trimming took off 3 bases at V and 3 bases at J, with 9 bases between the two ends. Germline V gene sequence: CDR1 LNHDA, CDR2 SQIVND (reference sequence). The CDR3 region has the DNA TGTGCCAGTAGTATTGGGGGAATCTACGAGCAGTACTTC. It translates to CASSIGGIYEQYF.